This is a list of T cell receptor beta chains from one sample in a study of blood T cell repertoires in COVID-19. Only in-frame clones appear in the TCRdb table, and some are missing; sequencing was by immunoSEQ multiplex PCR. The data show 84,000 or so clones, with approximately 86% seen just once and roughly 28% held by the top ten. The sample consisted of peripheral blood. These receptors all stem from a woman over 75 with acute or convalescent COVID-19. The CDR3 runs from the conserved cysteine through the conserved F or W. D genes are given only for firm matches. Clone size is stated in some rows and not others, as once, few, many or a class when expanded.

d_call: -; j_call: TRBJ1-1; clone_size: -; v_call: TRBV7-2; cdr3_aa: CASSLTQRGEAFF; cdr3_nt: TGTGCCAGCAGCTTAACGCAGCGAGGGGAAGCTTTCTTT
d_call: -; j_call: TRBJ2-7; clone_size: -; v_call: TRBV18; cdr3_aa: CASSPSGMDYEQYF; cdr3_nt: TGTGCCAGCTCACCCTCGGGAATGGACTACGAGCAGTACTTC
d_call: TRBD2; j_call: TRBJ2-1; clone_size: -; v_call: TRBV7-8; cdr3_aa: CASSFTGTSGGVEQFF; cdr3_nt: TGTGCCAGCAGCTTTACCGGGACTAGCGGGGGGGTTGAGCAGTTCTTC
d_call: -; j_call: TRBJ1-3; clone_size: -; v_call: TRBV7-2; cdr3_aa: CASSLEGGTGNTIYF; cdr3_nt: TGTGCCAGCAGCTTAGAAGGGGGTACTGGAAACACCATATATTTT
d_call: TRBD1; j_call: TRBJ1-3; clone_size: -; v_call: TRBV7-9; cdr3_aa: CASSFTGVGNTIYF; cdr3_nt: TGTGCCAGCAGCTTCACAGGGGTTGGAAACACCATATATTTT
d_call: -; j_call: TRBJ1-1; clone_size: -; v_call: TRBV7-2; cdr3_aa: CASSPRTVILNTEAFF; cdr3_nt: TGTGCCAGCAGCCCTCGGACAGTAATCTTGAACACTGAAGCTTTCTTT
d_call: TRBD2; j_call: TRBJ2-6; clone_size: -; v_call: TRBV4-2; cdr3_aa: CASSQQGLAANSGANVLTF; cdr3_nt: TGTGCCAGCAGCCAGCAGGGACTAGCGGCTAACTCTGGGGCCAACGTCCTGACTTTC
d_call: TRBD1; j_call: TRBJ2-3; clone_size: -; v_call: TRBV24-1; cdr3_aa: CATSDPGTGGDTQYF; cdr3_nt: TGTGCCACCAGTGATCCCGGGACAGGGGGAGATACGCAGTATTTT
d_call: -; j_call: TRBJ2-1; clone_size: -; v_call: TRBV5-8; cdr3_aa: CASSLMGGEQFF; cdr3_nt: TGTGCCAGCAGCTTGATGGGGGGTGAGCAGTTCTTC
d_call: -; j_call: TRBJ1-3; clone_size: -; v_call: TRBV6-6; cdr3_aa: CASSYYIDNSGNTIYF; cdr3_nt: TGTGCCAGCAGTTACTACATCGACAACTCTGGAAACACCATATATTTT
d_call: -; j_call: TRBJ2-3; clone_size: -; v_call: TRBV7-9; cdr3_aa: CASSAIGVDTQYF; cdr3_nt: TGTGCCAGCAGCGCAATCGGGGTAGATACGCAGTATTTT
d_call: -; j_call: TRBJ1-1; clone_size: -; v_call: TRBV10-2; cdr3_aa: CASVLRPGNTEAFF; cdr3_nt: TGCGCCAGTGTTCTTAGGCCGGGGAACACTGAAGCTTTCTTT
d_call: TRBD2; j_call: TRBJ2-7; clone_size: -; v_call: TRBV7-6; cdr3_aa: CASSHASGISYEQYF; cdr3_nt: TGTGCCAGCAGCCACGCTAGCGGCATCTCCTACGAGCAGTACTTC
d_call: -; j_call: TRBJ1-6; clone_size: few; v_call: TRBV12-3/TRBV12-4; cdr3_aa: CASRLYYDLHF; cdr3_nt: TGTGCCAGCAGACTTTACTATGACCTCCACTTT
d_call: -; j_call: TRBJ2-6; clone_size: -; v_call: TRBV7-2; cdr3_aa: CASSLRTGVSGANVLTF; cdr3_nt: TGTGCCAGCAGCTTGCGGACGGGGGTCTCTGGGGCCAACGTCCTGACTTTC
d_call: TRBD2; j_call: TRBJ2-1; clone_size: -; v_call: TRBV27; cdr3_aa: CASSSLAGVGLYEQFF; cdr3_nt: TGTGCCAGCAGTTCGCTAGCGGGAGTGGGACTATATGAGCAGTTCTTC
d_call: -; j_call: TRBJ1-4; clone_size: -; v_call: TRBV6-4; cdr3_aa: CASSESGFGGLNEKLFF; cdr3_nt: TGTGCCAGCAGTGAATCTGGTTTCGGGGGGCTAAATGAAAAACTGTTTTTT
d_call: -; j_call: TRBJ2-6; clone_size: -; v_call: TRBV30; cdr3_aa: CAWSVNSFSGANVLTF; cdr3_nt: TGTGCCTGGAGTGTAAACAGCTTCTCTGGGGCCAACGTCCTGACTTTC
d_call: -; j_call: TRBJ2-1; clone_size: -; v_call: TRBV2; cdr3_aa: CASSALGGASEQFF; cdr3_nt: TGTGCCAGCAGCGCCCTAGGAGGGGCTAGTGAGCAGTTCTTC
d_call: TRBD2; j_call: TRBJ2-1; clone_size: -; v_call: TRBV24-1; cdr3_aa: CATSDPASGSSYNEQFF; cdr3_nt: TGTGCCACCAGTGACCCCGCTAGCGGGAGCTCCTACAATGAGCAGTTCTTC
d_call: -; j_call: TRBJ2-7; clone_size: -; v_call: TRBV7-8; cdr3_aa: CASSPGRGNEQYF; cdr3_nt: TGTGCCAGCAGCCCGGGCAGGGGTAACGAGCAGTACTTC
d_call: TRBD1; j_call: TRBJ2-7; clone_size: -; v_call: TRBV28; cdr3_aa: CASSSPGDRGTYEQYF; cdr3_nt: TGTGCCAGCAGTTCTCCGGGGGACAGGGGCACCTACGAGCAGTACTTC
d_call: TRBD1; j_call: TRBJ1-2; clone_size: -; v_call: TRBV19; cdr3_aa: CASSRDRGYGYTF; cdr3_nt: TGTGCCAGTAGTCGGGACAGGGGCTATGGCTACACCTTC
d_call: TRBD2; j_call: TRBJ2-2; clone_size: -; v_call: TRBV6-6; cdr3_aa: CASRGPSGVNTGELFF; cdr3_nt: TGTGCCAGCAGGGGACCGAGCGGGGTCAACACCGGGGAGCTGTTTTTT
d_call: -; j_call: TRBJ2-1; clone_size: few; v_call: TRBV19; cdr3_aa: CASSMRGYNEQFF; cdr3_nt: TGTGCCAGTAGTATGAGGGGGTACAATGAGCAGTTCTTC
d_call: -; j_call: TRBJ2-1; clone_size: -; v_call: TRBV2; cdr3_aa: CASRGGGANEQFF; cdr3_nt: TGTGCCAGCAGGGGAGGGGGGGCCAATGAGCAGTTCTTC
d_call: -; j_call: TRBJ1-1; clone_size: -; v_call: TRBV11-2; cdr3_aa: CASNTAGRAEAFF; cdr3_nt: TGTGCCAGCAACACAGCGGGGAGGGCTGAAGCTTTCTTT
d_call: -; j_call: TRBJ2-3; clone_size: few; v_call: TRBV25-1; cdr3_aa: CASRRAGATDTQYF; cdr3_nt: TGTGCCAGCAGAAGGGCAGGGGCCACAGATACGCAGTATTTT
d_call: TRBD1; j_call: TRBJ2-7; clone_size: once; v_call: TRBV2; cdr3_aa: CASSELGQTGEQYF; cdr3_nt: TGTGCCAGCAGTGAATTGGGACAGACAGGCGAGCAGTACTTC
d_call: TRBD1; j_call: TRBJ2-6; clone_size: -; v_call: TRBV5-4; cdr3_aa: CASSLGTVSGANVLTF; cdr3_nt: TGTGCCAGCAGCTTAGGGACAGTCTCTGGGGCCAACGTCCTGACTTTC
d_call: -; j_call: TRBJ1-2; clone_size: -; v_call: TRBV14; cdr3_aa: CASSLLQGGPNYGYTF; cdr3_nt: TGTGCCAGCAGCCTCTTACAGGGCGGCCCTAACTATGGCTACACCTTC
d_call: TRBD2; j_call: TRBJ2-3; clone_size: -; v_call: TRBV6-4; cdr3_aa: CASSASSGLAGQDTQYF; cdr3_nt: TGTGCCAGCAGTGCCTCCTCCGGACTAGCCGGGCAAGATACGCAGTATTTT
d_call: TRBD2; j_call: TRBJ2-3; clone_size: -; v_call: TRBV24-1; cdr3_aa: CATSDPGTSGSADTQYF; cdr3_nt: TGTGCCACCAGTGATCCCGGGACTAGCGGGAGCGCAGATACGCAGTATTTT
d_call: TRBD2; j_call: TRBJ2-5; clone_size: -; v_call: TRBV9; cdr3_aa: CASSVARGLAGGQETQYF; cdr3_nt: TGTGCCAGCAGCGTAGCTAGGGGACTAGCGGGAGGACAAGAGACCCAGTACTTC
d_call: TRBD1; j_call: TRBJ2-1; clone_size: -; v_call: TRBV5-6; cdr3_aa: CASSLFRDRGYNEQFF; cdr3_nt: TGTGCCAGCAGCCTGTTCCGGGACAGGGGGTACAATGAGCAGTTCTTC
d_call: TRBD2; j_call: TRBJ2-1; clone_size: -; v_call: TRBV19; cdr3_aa: CASSPRTSGRSYNEQFF; cdr3_nt: TGTGCCAGTAGTCCGAGGACTAGCGGGAGGTCTTACAATGAGCAGTTCTTC
d_call: TRBD2; j_call: TRBJ2-5; clone_size: -; v_call: TRBV12-5; cdr3_aa: CASGSGLGGETQYF; cdr3_nt: TGTGCTAGTGGTTCGGGACTAGGGGGAGAGACCCAGTACTTC
d_call: TRBD1; j_call: TRBJ1-2; clone_size: few; v_call: TRBV5-4; cdr3_aa: CASSLALSRTGGGYTF; cdr3_nt: TGTGCCAGCAGCTTGGCCTTATCCCGGACAGGGGGTGGCTACACCTTC
d_call: TRBD1; j_call: TRBJ1-6; clone_size: -; v_call: TRBV11-3; cdr3_aa: CASSPDRGESLPLHF; cdr3_nt: TGTGCCAGCAGCCCCGACAGGGGCGAGTCTCTCCCCCTCCACTTT
d_call: TRBD2; j_call: TRBJ2-3; clone_size: -; v_call: TRBV7-8; cdr3_aa: CASRPTSGITDTQYF; cdr3_nt: TGTGCCAGCAGGCCCACTAGCGGGATTACAGATACGCAGTATTTT
d_call: -; j_call: TRBJ2-1; clone_size: -; v_call: TRBV2; cdr3_aa: CASSDGRGNEQFF; cdr3_nt: TGTGCCAGCAGTGATGGGCGGGGCAATGAGCAGTTCTTC
d_call: TRBD1; j_call: TRBJ1-1; clone_size: -; v_call: TRBV4-3; cdr3_aa: CASSQSQGGVNTEAFF; cdr3_nt: TGCGCCAGCAGCCAATCACAGGGGGGGGTGAACACTGAAGCTTTCTTT
d_call: TRBD2; j_call: TRBJ2-7; clone_size: -; v_call: TRBV5-4; cdr3_aa: CASSPGLAGEFYEQYF; cdr3_nt: TGTGCCAGCAGCCCCGGACTAGCGGGAGAATTCTACGAGCAGTACTTC
d_call: -; j_call: TRBJ1-3; clone_size: -; v_call: TRBV10-2; cdr3_aa: CASRENNDVGNTIYF; cdr3_nt: TGCGCCAGCAGAGAGAACAATGATGTTGGAAACACCATATATTTT
d_call: -; j_call: TRBJ2-3; clone_size: -; v_call: TRBV7-8; cdr3_aa: CASSLEAFLSTDTQYF; cdr3_nt: TGTGCCAGCAGCTTAGAAGCATTCCTTAGCACAGATACGCAGTATTTT
d_call: -; j_call: TRBJ1-5; clone_size: few; v_call: TRBV3-1/TRBV3-2; cdr3_aa: CASSQGGGRAQPQHF; cdr3_nt: TGTGCCAGCAGCCAAGGGGGGGGCCGGGCTCAGCCCCAGCATTTT
d_call: -; j_call: TRBJ1-3; clone_size: -; v_call: TRBV19; cdr3_aa: CASSRVSGNTIYF; cdr3_nt: TGTGCCAGTAGTCGTGTGAGTGGAAACACCATATATTTT
d_call: TRBD1; j_call: TRBJ2-7; clone_size: -; v_call: TRBV6-4; cdr3_aa: CASSSGQGAKQYF; cdr3_nt: TGTGCCAGCAGCTCAGGACAGGGAGCTAAGCAGTACTTC
d_call: TRBD2; j_call: TRBJ2-1; clone_size: -; v_call: TRBV5-1; cdr3_aa: CASSSGTSSFEQFF; cdr3_nt: TGCGCCAGCAGCTCCGGGACTAGTTCTTTCGAGCAGTTCTTC
d_call: TRBD2; j_call: TRBJ2-7; clone_size: -; v_call: TRBV10-1; cdr3_aa: CASSGVGGYSYEQYF; cdr3_nt: TGCGCCAGCAGTGGGGTCGGGGGGTACTCCTACGAGCAGTACTTC
d_call: TRBD1; j_call: TRBJ2-1; clone_size: -; v_call: TRBV5-1; cdr3_aa: CASSLGPGGMGNEQFF; cdr3_nt: TGCGCCAGCAGCTTGGGCCCAGGGGGCATGGGTAATGAGCAGTTCTTC
d_call: -; j_call: TRBJ2-7; clone_size: -; v_call: TRBV12-3/TRBV12-4; cdr3_aa: CASSLWGRLEQYF; cdr3_nt: TGTGCCAGCAGTTTATGGGGGCGCCTCGAGCAGTACTTC
d_call: -; j_call: TRBJ2-1; clone_size: -; v_call: TRBV5-6; cdr3_aa: CASSFTQGRNEQFF; cdr3_nt: TGTGCCAGCAGCTTCACCCAGGGGCGAAATGAGCAGTTCTTC
d_call: TRBD2; j_call: TRBJ2-2; clone_size: many; v_call: TRBV27; cdr3_aa: CASSLWGTGTGGTGELFF; cdr3_nt: TGTGCCAGCAGTTTATGGGGGACCGGGACGGGAGGCACCGGGGAGCTGTTTTTT